Listed below are T cell receptor beta chains from one sample, sequenced in a study of T cell clones after liver transplantation. Only in-frame clones appear in the TCRdb table, and some are missing; sequencing was by immunoSEQ multiplex PCR. The repertoire holds around 60,000 clones, with 60% to 80% as singletons. Material: CD4+ T cells from blood, obtained before liver transplant. These receptors all stem from a human donor who received a liver transplant. CDR3s include the opening cysteine and the closing phenylalanine or tryptophan. A D gene is named only where the DNA matches it firmly. Rows may omit the clone size; those that give it use once, few, many or a size class.

v_gene	j_gene	d_gene	abundance	len	CDR3aa	CDR3nt
TRBV5-4	TRBJ2-6	NA	NA	17	CASSASGGTAGANVLTF	TGTGCCAGCTCAGCCAGTGGGGGGACAGCTGGGGCCAACGTCCTGACTTTC
TRBV18	TRBJ1-6	NA	NA	15	CASSPLGGYDSPLHF	TGTGCCAGCTCACCATTAGGAGGCTACGATTCACCCCTCCACTTT
TRBV5-4	TRBJ2-5	TRBD1	NA	15	CASSLSRGLGETQYF	TGTGCCAGCAGCTTGAGCAGGGGGCTGGGGGAGACCCAGTACTTC
TRBV6-5	TRBJ1-3	NA	few	15	CASSYSNRPGNTIYF	TGTGCCAGCAGTTACTCGAACAGGCCAGGAAACACCATATATTTT
TRBV5-1	TRBJ1-3	TRBD1	NA	13	CASSPQGGDTIYF	TGCGCCAGCAGCCCACAGGGGGGAGACACCATATATTTT
TRBV28	TRBJ2-1	TRBD1	NA	13	CASRHRGHDEQFF	TGTGCCAGCAGACACAGGGGGCACGATGAGCAGTTCTTC
TRBV5-1	TRBJ2-3	TRBD2	NA	17	CASSLGGTSGATDTQYF	TGCGCCAGCAGCTTGGGCGGGACTAGCGGGGCTACAGATACGCAGTATTTT
TRBV18	TRBJ1-1	NA	NA	13	CASSLEEGTEAFF	TGTGCCAGCTCCCTAGAGGAGGGCACTGAAGCTTTCTTT
TRBV7-9	TRBJ1-6	NA	many	12	CASSVTASPLHF	TGTGCCAGCAGCGTAACCGCGTCACCCCTCCACTTT
TRBV5-4	TRBJ2-7	TRBD1	NA	16	CASSRGGDRGNYEQYF	TGTGCCAGCAGCCGGGGCGGGGACAGGGGAAACTACGAGCAGTACTTC
TRBV29-1	TRBJ2-1	NA	NA	14	CSVEVAGAANEQFF	TGCAGCGTTGAGGTTGCGGGCGCAGCCAATGAGCAGTTCTTC
TRBV7-2	TRBJ2-2	NA	few	15	CASSPLPSSTGELFF	TGTGCCAGCAGCCCGCTACCTAGCAGTACCGGGGAGCTGTTTTTT
TRBV28	TRBJ2-7	NA	NA	15	CASSLFGTLSYEQYF	TGTGCCAGCAGTTTATTTGGGACACTTTCCTACGAGCAGTACTTC
TRBV7-9	TRBJ1-4	NA	NA	15	CASSLGQSVNEKLFF	TGTGCCAGCAGCTTAGGACAGAGCGTAAATGAAAAACTGTTTTTT
TRBV6-4	TRBJ1-2	TRBD1	once	14	CASSDSGQGYGYTF	TGTGCCAGCAGTGACTCAGGACAGGGATATGGCTACACCTTC
TRBV2	TRBJ2-1	NA	NA	12	CASSEWPNEQFF	TGTGCCAGCAGTGAGTGGCCCAATGAGCAGTTCTTC
TRBV7-3	TRBJ2-3	TRBD2	NA	16	CASSLGLAGGGDTQYF	TGTGCCAGCAGCCTCGGACTAGCGGGGGGTGGAGATACGCAGTATTTT
TRBV5-1	TRBJ2-2	TRBD1	NA	16	CASTRGQGEGTGELFF	TGCGCCAGCACCAGAGGACAGGGAGAAGGCACCGGGGAGCTGTTTTTT
TRBV7-9	TRBJ2-1	TRBD2	NA	16	CASSLIIGRGRGRQFF	TGTGCCAGCAGCTTAATTATCGGTCGGGGGAGGGGACGGCAGTTCTTC
TRBV6-5	TRBJ2-4	TRBD2	NA	14	CASSYAGGRDIQYF	TGTGCCAGCAGTTACGCGGGGGGGCGGGACATTCAGTACTTC
TRBV4-2	TRBJ1-6	NA	NA	17	CASSQETDSFYNSPLHF	TGTGCCAGCAGCCAAGAGACAGACTCCTTCTATAATTCACCCCTCCACTTT
TRBV9	TRBJ2-5	TRBD1	once	17	CASSAVDYRGRVGTQYF	TGTGCCAGCAGCGCCGTGGACTACAGGGGGCGCGTAGGGACCCAGTACTTC
TRBV19	TRBJ1-5	TRBD1	NA	14	CASSPGTGYQPQHF	TGTGCCAGTAGTCCAGGGACAGGGTATCAGCCCCAGCATTTT
TRBV6-4	TRBJ1-1	NA	few	14	CASSPTQGSTEAFF	TGTGCCAGCAGTCCGACACAGGGATCCACTGAAGCTTTCTTT
TRBV4-2	TRBJ1-2	TRBD1	NA	17	CASSQDLRDRVAHGYTF	TGTGCCAGCAGCCAAGATCTGCGGGACAGGGTTGCCCATGGCTACACCTTC
TRBV11-2	TRBJ2-7	NA	NA	15	CASSSSQGRGYEQYF	TGTGCCAGCAGTTCGTCCCAGGGCAGGGGCTACGAGCAGTACTTC
TRBV23-1	TRBJ1-5	NA	NA	20	CASSQSQGSTPFYSNQPQHF	TGCGCCAGCAGTCAATCCCAGGGATCAACTCCTTTTTATAGCAATCAGCCCCAGCATTTT
TRBV7-2	TRBJ2-1	TRBD1	NA	16	CASSKGTGDSYNEQFF	TGTGCCAGCAGCAAAGGGACAGGAGACTCCTACAATGAGCAGTTCTTC
TRBV19	TRBJ1-6	TRBD1	NA	16	CASSIQGVSYNSPLHF	TGTGCCAGTAGTATCCAGGGGGTCTCCTATAATTCACCCCTCCACTTT
TRBV29-1	TRBJ1-1	NA	NA	13	CSVPEPGNTEAFF	TGCAGCGTCCCCGAACCGGGGAACACTGAAGCTTTCTTT
TRBV6-5	TRBJ1-1	TRBD1	NA	14	CASRGDRGRTEAFF	TGTGCCAGCAGAGGGGACAGGGGGAGAACTGAAGCTTTCTTT
TRBV30	TRBJ1-6	NA	NA	12	CAWRGANSPLHF	TGTGCCTGGCGGGGGGCAAATTCACCCCTCCACTTT
TRBV5-4	TRBJ1-1	TRBD1	NA	15	CASRAGTGAGTEAFF	TGTGCCAGCAGGGCCGGGACAGGGGCCGGCACTGAAGCTTTCTTT
TRBV9	TRBJ1-1	NA	NA	13	CASSPRMNTEAFF	TGTGCCAGCAGCCCGCGGATGAACACTGAAGCTTTCTTT
TRBV6-5	TRBJ2-1	NA	NA	14	CASSWRQRNNEQFF	TGTGCCAGCAGTTGGAGGCAGAGAAACAATGAGCAGTTCTTC
TRBV6-5	TRBJ1-4	NA	NA	15	CASSPDSATNEKLFF	TGTGCCAGCAGTCCGGACAGCGCAACTAATGAAAAACTGTTTTTT
TRBV18	TRBJ1-6	NA	NA	18	CASSPMDLAGGVNSPLHF	TGTGCCAGCTCACCAATGGATTTGGCGGGTGGGGTTAATTCACCCCTCCACTTT
TRBV7-9	TRBJ2-7	NA	NA	13	CASSSMVSYEQYF	TGTGCCAGCAGCTCTATGGTTAGCTACGAGCAGTACTTC
TRBV6-6	TRBJ1-6	TRBD1	many	14	CASTGTAYNSPLHF	TGTGCCAGCACCGGGACAGCGTATAATTCACCCCTCCACTTT
TRBV11-2	TRBJ2-1	NA	NA	16	CASSKTSSRVVDEQFF	TGTGCCAGCAGCAAAACGTCATCCAGGGTAGTCGATGAGCAGTTCTTC